A selection of T cell receptor beta chains follows, all from one sample in a study of immune characterization of retroperitoneal liposarcoma. TCRdb called the PCR reads again in MiXCR, with one record for every CDR3 protein. In the table there are approximately 9,300 distinct CDR3 sequences, around a third of which are singletons. Sequencing input: tumor tissue. Receptor source: a female donor with retroperitoneal liposarcoma. CDR3s include the opening cysteine and the closing phenylalanine or tryptophan. Clone sizes are given selectively: once, few, many, or a class where the clone is expanded.

v_call	j_call	clone_size	cdr3_length	cdr3_aa
TRBV27	TRBJ2-4	.	13	CASSLGQRTGTYF
TRBV10-3	.	few	15	CAIRKLAGDYNEQYF
TRBV11-2	TRBJ2-1	few	17	CASSLGLGTRTYNEQFF
TRBV6-6	TRBJ2-1	medium-sized	16	CASSYSPTSGYNEQFF
TRBV7-8	TRBJ2-1	.	16	CASSLKNRRAYNEQFF
TRBV10-3	.	.	16	CAISEFLQRGYDEQFF
TRBV6-1	TRBJ2-1	few	13	CASSPGGSYEQFF
TRBV6-1	.	few	15	CASISTGGGGNEQYF
TRBV25-1	TRBJ2-6	.	16	CASSEYAGGGANVLTF
TRBV6-5	TRBJ2-3	once	16	CASSPHVGTSTDTQYF
TRBV6-5	TRBJ2-1	many	14	CASSSGTGGNEQFF
TRBV12-3/TRBV12-4	TRBJ2-7	medium-sized	17	CASSLGDRRRNNYEQYF
TRBV6-1	TRBJ2-1	.	15	CASSDRTGTAYEQFF
TRBV7-2	TRBJ2-7	few	15	CASSDRTGTAYEQYF
TRBV12-3/TRBV12-4	TRBJ1-5	.	16	CASSPTLTGGMQPQHF
TRBV6-1	TRBJ2-1	.	15	CASRKGTSGRNEQFF
TRBV7-2	TRBJ1-2	.	14	CASSPNRDSYGYTF
TRBV6-6	TRBJ1-2	medium-sized	16	CASSYQSGTGVYGYTF
TRBV12-3/TRBV12-4	TRBJ2-3	medium-sized	19	CASSFGTSGGGTSTDTQYF
TRBV11-2	TRBJ2-1	.	15	CASSHAGTLNYEQFF
TRBV6-1	TRBJ1-5	.	12	CASSEGGKPQHF
TRBV6-1	TRBJ1-3	few	16	CASRDRGGDSGNTIYF
TRBV6-1	TRBJ1-1	medium-sized	10	CASSENEAFF
TRBV7-4	.	.	18	CASSYPPLRGVVSYEQYF
TRBV27	TRBJ2-7	.	14	CASSLKGGPYEQYF
TRBV11-1	TRBJ2-7	.	13	CASRPSSSYEQYF
TRBV6-1	TRBJ2-2	.	16	CASRDNRDANTGELFF
TRBV6-6	TRBJ2-6	.	17	CAIGDSLTVSGANVLTF
TRBV6-1	TRBJ2-1	.	12	CASSNTRAEQFF
TRBV7-2	TRBJ2-1	medium-sized	17	CASSLNGQGFSYNEQFF
TRBV7-6	TRBJ2-1	few	15	CASSPTLVAGLSQFF
TRBV6-1	TRBJ2-4	few	15	CASSGSSGTKNIQYF
TRBV6-1	TRBJ2-6	.	17	CASSSPSQDSGANVLTF
TRBV6-1	TRBJ2-3	once	15	CASSAEAAVADTQYF
TRBV6-1	TRBJ2-1	.	14	CASSEGQETHEQFF
TRBV6-1	TRBJ1-1	medium-sized	14	CASFSRGGNTEAFF
TRBV9	TRBJ2-2	few	17	CASSPWGTAANTGELFF
TRBV6-1	TRBJ2-3	.	16	CASSNATSGATDTQYF
TRBV6-1	TRBJ2-7	medium-sized	16	CASSPRTGFSSYEQYF
TRBV7-2	.	.	15	CASSSRSSGSNEQYF
TRBV6-5	.	.	17	CASSYPREGHSYNEQYF
TRBV6-1	TRBJ2-1	few	15	CASSSTSGATYEQFF
TRBV7-6	TRBJ2-2	.	17	CASSQGQGWTGFGELFF
TRBV6-1	TRBJ2-6	medium-sized	19	CASSVLAGSLSSGANVLTF
TRBV6-5	TRBJ2-3	.	16	CASSSGTSGSTDTQYF
TRBV6-1	TRBJ2-3	.	16	CASSEGTSGGADTQYF
TRBV7-7	.	medium-sized	16	CASSQPGSGVYYEQYF
TRBV27	TRBJ2-1	.	14	CASRTVSSYNEQFF
TRBV6-1	TRBJ2-4	.	17	CASSTIRGLGAKNIQYF
TRBV7-9	TRBJ2-1	.	12	CASSLRVQEQFF
TRBV11-2	TRBJ2-1	.	15	CASSFASQSQKTQFF
TRBV6-1	TRBJ2-1	.	17	CASRAGTSGARREEQFF
TRBV6-1	.	.	15	CASSEGGGSYNEQYF
TRBV6-6	TRBJ2-1	few	13	CASSRDSYNEQFF
TRBV6-1	TRBJ2-5	.	14	CASSEGSGGETQYF
TRBV25-1	TRBJ2-3	.	20	CASSEFSRQGANLSTDTQYF
TRBV7-2	TRBJ1-6	few	13	CASSLTESSPLHF
TRBV7-8	TRBJ2-1	.	15	CASSLRRRLYNEQFF
TRBV12-3/TRBV12-4	.	.	15	CASAPITSLEETQYF